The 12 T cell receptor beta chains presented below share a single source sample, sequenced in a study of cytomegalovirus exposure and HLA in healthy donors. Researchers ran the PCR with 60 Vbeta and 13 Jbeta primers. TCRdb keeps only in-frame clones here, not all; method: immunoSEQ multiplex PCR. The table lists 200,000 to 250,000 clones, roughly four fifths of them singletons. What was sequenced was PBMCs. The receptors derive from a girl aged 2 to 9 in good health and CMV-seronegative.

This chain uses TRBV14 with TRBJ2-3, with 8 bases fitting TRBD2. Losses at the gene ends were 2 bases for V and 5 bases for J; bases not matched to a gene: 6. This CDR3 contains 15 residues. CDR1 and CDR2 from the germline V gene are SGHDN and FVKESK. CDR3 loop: CASSQIGLAKDTQYF. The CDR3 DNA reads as TGTGCCAGCAGCCAAATAGGACTAGCTAAAGATACGCAGTATTTT.

CDR3 nucleotides: TGTGCCAGCAGTCCAGGGCACTCTGGGGCCAACGTCCTGACTTTC. Translation: CASSPGHSGANVLTF. The chain joins TRBV6-5 to TRBJ2-6; the D gene is possibly TRBD1 (5 bases). V was pared by 5 bases and J by 0 bases, with 8 bases between. Per germline, CDR1 MNHEY and CDR2 SVGAGI. This CDR3 comprises 15 residues.

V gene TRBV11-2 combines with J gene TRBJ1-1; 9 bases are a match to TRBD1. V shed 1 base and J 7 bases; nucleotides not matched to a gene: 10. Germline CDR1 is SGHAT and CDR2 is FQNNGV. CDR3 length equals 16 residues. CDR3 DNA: TGTGCCAGCAGCTTAGGGACAGGGGCGAGGAAAGATGAAGCTTTCTTT. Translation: CASSLGTGARKDEAFF.

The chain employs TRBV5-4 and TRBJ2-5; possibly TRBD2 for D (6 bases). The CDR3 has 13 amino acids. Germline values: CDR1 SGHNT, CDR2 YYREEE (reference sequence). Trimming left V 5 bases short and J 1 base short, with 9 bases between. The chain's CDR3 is CASRLGGQETQYF. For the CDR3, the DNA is TGTGCCAGCAGACTCGGGGGCCAAGAGACCCAGTACTTC.

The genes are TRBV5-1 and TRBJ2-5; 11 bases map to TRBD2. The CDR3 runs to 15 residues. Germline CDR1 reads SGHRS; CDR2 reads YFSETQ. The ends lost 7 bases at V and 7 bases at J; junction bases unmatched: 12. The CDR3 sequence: CASGTSGSRPGTQYF. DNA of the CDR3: TGCGCCAGCGGCACTAGCGGGAGCCGGCCGGGGACCCAGTACTTC.

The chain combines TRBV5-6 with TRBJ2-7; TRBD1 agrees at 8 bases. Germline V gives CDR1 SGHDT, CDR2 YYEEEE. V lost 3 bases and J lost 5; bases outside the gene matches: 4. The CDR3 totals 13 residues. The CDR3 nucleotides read TGTGCCAGCAGCTCGGACAGGGCGGACGAGCAGTACTTC. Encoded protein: CASSSDRADEQYF.

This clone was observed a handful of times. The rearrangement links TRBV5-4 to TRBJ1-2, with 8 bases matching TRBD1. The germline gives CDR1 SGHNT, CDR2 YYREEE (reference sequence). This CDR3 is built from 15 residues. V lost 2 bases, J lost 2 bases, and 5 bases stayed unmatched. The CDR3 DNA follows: TGTGCCAGCAGCTTTTCAGGGGGCGTGAACTATGGCTACACCTTC. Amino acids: CASSFSGGVNYGYTF.

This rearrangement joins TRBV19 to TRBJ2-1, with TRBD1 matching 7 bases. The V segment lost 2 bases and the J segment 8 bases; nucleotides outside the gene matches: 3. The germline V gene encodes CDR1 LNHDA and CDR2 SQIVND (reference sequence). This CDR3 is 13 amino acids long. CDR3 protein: CASSIKGADEQFF. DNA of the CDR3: TGTGCCAGTAGTATAAAGGGGGCGGATGAGCAGTTCTTC.

As DNA, the CDR3 is TGTGCCACCAGCAGAGAGGGGAGTACGGGCCCCTACAATGAGCAGTTCTTC. It is translated as CATSREGSTGPYNEQFF. The chain uses TRBV15 and TRBJ2-1, with D maybe TRBD2 (5 bases). There are 17 residues in the CDR3. V lost 0 bases and J 2 bases, leaving 14 bases between the germline ends. CDR1 is LNHNV and CDR2 is YYDKDF in the germline V gene (reference sequence).

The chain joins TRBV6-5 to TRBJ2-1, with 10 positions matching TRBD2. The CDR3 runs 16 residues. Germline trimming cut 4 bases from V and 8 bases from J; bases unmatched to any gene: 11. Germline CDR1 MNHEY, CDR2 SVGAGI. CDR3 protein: CASSSSGAGGLHEQFF. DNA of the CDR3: TGTGCCAGCAGTTCCTCCGGAGCGGGGGGGCTTCATGAGCAGTTCTTC.

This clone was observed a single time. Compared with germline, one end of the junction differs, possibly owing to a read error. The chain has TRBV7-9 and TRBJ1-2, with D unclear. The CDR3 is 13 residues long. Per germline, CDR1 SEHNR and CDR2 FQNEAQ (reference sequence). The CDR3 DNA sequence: TGTTCCAGCAGCGTAGAGGGAGGGTATGGCTACACCTTC. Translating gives CSSSVEGGYGYTF.

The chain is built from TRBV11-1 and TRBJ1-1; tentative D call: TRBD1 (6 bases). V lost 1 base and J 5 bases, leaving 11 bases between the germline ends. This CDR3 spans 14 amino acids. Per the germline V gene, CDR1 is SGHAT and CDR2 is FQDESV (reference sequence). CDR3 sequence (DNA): TGTGCCAGCAGCTTAGTGACAGGTAGGACTGAAGCTTTCTTT. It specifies CASSLVTGRTEAFF. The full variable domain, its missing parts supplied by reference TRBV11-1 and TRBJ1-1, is EAEVAQSPRYKITEKSQAVAFWCDPISGHATLYWYRQILGQGPELLVQFQDESVVDDSQLPKDRFSAERLKGVDSTLKIQPAELGDSAMYLCASSLVTGRTEAFFGQGTRLTVV.